The clone carrying this T cell receptor beta chain was observed a single time. The CDR3 is made up of 15 amino acids. Germline V gene data show CDR1 as MNHEY and CDR2 as SVGAGI. Trimming cost V 7 bases and J 4 bases, with 19 bases left between them. These data belong to a study of T cells in tumors after PD-1 blockade. Turning to the study itself: Mean per blood sample: 90,000 to 120,000 templates (about 21,000-270,000), 36,536 unique clonotypes.

Repertoires were generated with immunoSEQ multiplex PCR, while TCRdb's copy carries only in-frame clones and drops some. The repertoire holds roughly 49,000 clones, with 65% to 85% as singletons. The sequencing used PBMCs, collected before anti-PD-1 treatment. V and J are TRBV6-5 and TRBJ1-2, with a possible D match to TRBD1 (6 bases). The source of this sequence is a human donor with basal cell carcinoma. The CDR3 coding sequence is TGTGCCAGCACACTGGACAGTACATGGGGCTATGGCTACACCTTC. This gives the protein CASTLDSTWGYGYTF.